One and the same sample provided the 9 T cell receptor beta chains below, sequenced in a study of cytomegalovirus exposure and HLA in healthy donors. This PCR relied on a set of 60 Vbeta primers and 13 Jbeta primers. The method was immunoSEQ multiplex PCR; TCRdb's version includes in-frame clones alone and lacks a portion of them. The data contain 130,000 to 150,000 clones, over 60% of them singletons. The source material was PBMCs. The receptors originated from a male donor in good health and CMV-seropositive.

The chain's CDR3 is CASSERGAITDTQYF. The DNA for the CDR3 is TGTGCCAGCAGTGAGCGGGGCGCGATCACAGATACGCAGTATTTT. The chain employs TRBV25-1 and TRBJ2-3; D is perhaps TRBD2 (6 bases). CDR1 is MGHDK, CDR2 SYGVNS, per germline. This CDR3 has 15 amino acids. Trimming pared 3 bases from V and 2 bases from J, leaving 12 bases between.

A few counts support this clone. The genes are TRBV20-1 and TRBJ1-2, with D unclear. Germline loops: CDR1 DFQATT, CDR2 SNEGSKA (reference sequence). The V end lost 3 bases, the J end lost 5 bases, and 4 bases lay between the germline ends. The CDR3 has 10 amino acids. The CDR3 is CSASLYGYTF. The CDR3 DNA reads TGCAGTGCTAGCCTTTATGGCTACACCTTC.

The J gene is TRBJ1-4, the V gene TRBV7-3, with a weak D call TRBD1 (6 bases). The V gene's germline CDR1 is SGHTA and CDR2 FQGTGA. The V end lost 1 base, the J end lost 8 bases, and 11 bases lay between the germline ends. The CDR3 loop spans 14 amino acids. CDR3 nucleotides: TGTGCCAGCAGCTTAAACAGGGTCAGGGAAAAACTGTTTTTT. It specifies CASSLNRVREKLFF.

This sequence joins TRBV27 and TRBJ1-1; 9 bases map to TRBD1. The CDR3 is 17 residues long. J was trimmed by 10 bases and V by 2 bases; bases with no gene match: 17. Germline V gene sequence: CDR1 MNHEY, CDR2 SMNVEV (reference sequence). The CDR3 here is CASSLIFPGTGSVGAFF. The DNA of the CDR3 is TGTGCCAGCAGTTTAATTTTCCCCGGGACAGGGAGTGTGGGAGCTTTCTTT.

The chain links TRBV9 to TRBJ1-1; D may be TRBD1 (5 bases). Looked up from germline, CDR1 is SGDLS and CDR2 is YYNGEE. The CDR3 totals 14 residues. The V and J ends lost 0 bases and 5 bases respectively, with 11 bases between them. For the CDR3, the DNA is TGTGCCAGCAGCGTAGGGACATTACAGACTGAAGCTTTCTTT. Protein: CASSVGTLQTEAFF. The whole variable domain, remainder taken from reference TRBV9 and TRBJ1-1, is DSGVTQTPKHLITATGQRVTLRCSPRSGDLSVYWYQQSLDQGLQFLIQYYNGEERAKGNILERFSAQQFPDLHSELNLSSLELGDSALYFCASSVGTLQTEAFFGQGTRLTVV.

This chain joins TRBV10-3 and TRBJ2-1; 7 positions agree with TRBD1. Looked up from germline, CDR1 is ENHRY and CDR2 is SYGVKD. This CDR3 region has 16 residues. Trimming cost V 1 base and J 4 bases; bases outside gene matches: 7. The CDR3 sequence is CAISEFQQGPYNEQFF. The CDR3 DNA reads as TGTGCCATCAGTGAGTTCCAACAGGGGCCTTACAATGAGCAGTTCTTC.

This clone was observed a few times. The chain is built from TRBV9 and TRBJ1-2, with D uncertain. The germline V and J ends were trimmed by 1 base and 0 bases, with 13 bases remaining between them. Germline V gene data show CDR1 as SGDLS and CDR2 as YYNGEE. This CDR3 is built from 16 residues. CDR3 region: CASSVFSGPANYGYTF. CDR3 in DNA: TGTGCCAGCAGCGTATTTAGCGGGCCGGCTAACTATGGCTACACCTTC.

V usage is TRBV5-6 and J usage is TRBJ1-1, with 12 bases lining up with TRBD1. This CDR3 has 16 residues. Germline loops: CDR1 SGHDT, CDR2 YYEEEE. The trim removed 2 bases at V and 5 bases at J, leaving 7 bases unmatched. CDR3 DNA sequence: TGTGCCAGCAGCTTCGTCCAGGGACAGGGGGCGACTGAAGCTTTCTTT. This sequence encodes CASSFVQGQGATEAFF.

V and J are TRBV4-1 and TRBJ1-2, with D possibly TRBD1 on 5 matching bases. Germline-derived CDR1 and CDR2 are MGHRA and YSYEKL. There are 14 residues in the CDR3. V was shortened by 4 bases and J by 7 bases, with 16 bases between the two germline ends. CDR3 in amino acids: CASSLLGGVSGYTF. CDR3 DNA: TGCGCCAGCAGCCTCCTCGGAGGGGTGAGTGGCTACACCTTC.